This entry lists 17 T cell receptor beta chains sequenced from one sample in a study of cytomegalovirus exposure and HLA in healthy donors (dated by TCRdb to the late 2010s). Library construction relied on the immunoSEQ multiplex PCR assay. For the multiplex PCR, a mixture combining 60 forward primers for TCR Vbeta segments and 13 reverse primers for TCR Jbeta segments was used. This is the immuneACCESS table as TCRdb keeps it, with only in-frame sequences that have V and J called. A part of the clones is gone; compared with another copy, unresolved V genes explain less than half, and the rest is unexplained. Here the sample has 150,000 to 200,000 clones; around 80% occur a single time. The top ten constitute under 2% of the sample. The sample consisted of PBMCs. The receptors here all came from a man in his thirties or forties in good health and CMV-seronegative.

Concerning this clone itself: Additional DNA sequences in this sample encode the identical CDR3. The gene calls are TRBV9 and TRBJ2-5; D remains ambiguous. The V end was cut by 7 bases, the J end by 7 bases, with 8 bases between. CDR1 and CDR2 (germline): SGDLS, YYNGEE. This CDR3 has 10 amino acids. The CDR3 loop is CASGGGTQYF. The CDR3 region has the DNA TGTGCCAGCGGCGGCGGGACCCAGTACTTC.

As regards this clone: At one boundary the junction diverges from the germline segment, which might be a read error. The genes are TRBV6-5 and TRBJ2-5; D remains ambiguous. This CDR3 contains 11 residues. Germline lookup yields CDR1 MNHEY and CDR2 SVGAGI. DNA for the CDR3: TGTGCCAGCAGTTACGCGGAGACCCGGTACTTC. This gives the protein CASSYAETRYF.

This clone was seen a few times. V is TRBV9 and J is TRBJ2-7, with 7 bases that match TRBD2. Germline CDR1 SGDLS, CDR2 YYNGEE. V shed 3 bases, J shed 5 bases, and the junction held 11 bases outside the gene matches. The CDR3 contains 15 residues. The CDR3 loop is CASSGGGEVLNEQYF. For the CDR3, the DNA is TGTGCCAGCAGCGGGGGAGGGGAGGTACTCAACGAGCAGTACTTC.

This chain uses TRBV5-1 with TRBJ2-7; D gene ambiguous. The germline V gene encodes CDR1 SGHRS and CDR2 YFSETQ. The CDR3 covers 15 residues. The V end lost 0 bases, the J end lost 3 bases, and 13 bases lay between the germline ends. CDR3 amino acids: CASSLATQRGYEQYF. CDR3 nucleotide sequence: TGCGCCAGCAGCTTGGCGACCCAGCGTGGCTACGAGCAGTACTTC.

DNA of the CDR3: TGTGCCAGCAAGCGGACAGGGTATAGGAATGAGCAGTTCTTC. Its translation: CASKRTGYRNEQFF. V usage is TRBV6-5 and J usage is TRBJ2-1, with 8 bases fitting TRBD1. V gave up 7 bases and J gave up 7 bases; unmatched junction bases: 9. Germline CDR1 and CDR2: MNHEY and SVGAGI. This CDR3 has 14 amino acids.

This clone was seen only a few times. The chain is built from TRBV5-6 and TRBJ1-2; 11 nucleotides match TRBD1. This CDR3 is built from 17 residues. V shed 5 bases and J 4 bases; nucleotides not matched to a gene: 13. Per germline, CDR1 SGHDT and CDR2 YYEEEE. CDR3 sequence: CASRSGTGGFIVYGYTF. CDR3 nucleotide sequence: TGTGCCAGCAGATCCGGGACAGGGGGGTTCATTGTCTATGGCTACACCTTC.

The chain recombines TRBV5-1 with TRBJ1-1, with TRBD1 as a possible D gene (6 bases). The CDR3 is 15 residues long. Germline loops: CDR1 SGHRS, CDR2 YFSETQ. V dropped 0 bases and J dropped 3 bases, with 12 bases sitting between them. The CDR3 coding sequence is TGCGCCAGCAGCTTGGAATCGTCAGGGGACACTGAAGCTTTCTTT. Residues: CASSLESSGDTEAFF.

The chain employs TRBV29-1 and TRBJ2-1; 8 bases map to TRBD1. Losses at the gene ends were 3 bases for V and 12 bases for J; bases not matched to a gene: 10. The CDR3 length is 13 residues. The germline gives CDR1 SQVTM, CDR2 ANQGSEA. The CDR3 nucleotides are TGCAGCGTTGAGCCAGCAGGGGGCTTATGGCAGTTCTTC. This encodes CSVEPAGGLWQFF.

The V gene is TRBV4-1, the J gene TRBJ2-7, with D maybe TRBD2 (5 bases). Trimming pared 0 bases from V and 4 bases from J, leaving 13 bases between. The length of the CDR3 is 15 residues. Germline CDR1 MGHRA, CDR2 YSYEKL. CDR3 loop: CASSQDGSGWYEQYF. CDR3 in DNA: TGCGCCAGCAGCCAAGATGGGTCGGGGTGGTACGAGCAGTACTTC.

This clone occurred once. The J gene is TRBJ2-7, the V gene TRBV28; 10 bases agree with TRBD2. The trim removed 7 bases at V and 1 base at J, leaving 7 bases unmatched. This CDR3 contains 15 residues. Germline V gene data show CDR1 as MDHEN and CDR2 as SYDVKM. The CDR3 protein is CASTGASGRSYEQYF. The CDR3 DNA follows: TGTGCCAGCACCGGGGCTAGCGGGAGATCCTACGAGCAGTACTTC.

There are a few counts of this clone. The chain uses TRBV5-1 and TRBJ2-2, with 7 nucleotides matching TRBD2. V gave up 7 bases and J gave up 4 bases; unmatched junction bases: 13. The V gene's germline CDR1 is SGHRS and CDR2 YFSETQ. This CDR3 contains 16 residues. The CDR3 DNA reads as TGCGCCAGCGGTCTTGGCGGGAGTAGCGTCACCGGGGAGCTGTTTTTT. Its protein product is CASGLGGSSVTGELFF.

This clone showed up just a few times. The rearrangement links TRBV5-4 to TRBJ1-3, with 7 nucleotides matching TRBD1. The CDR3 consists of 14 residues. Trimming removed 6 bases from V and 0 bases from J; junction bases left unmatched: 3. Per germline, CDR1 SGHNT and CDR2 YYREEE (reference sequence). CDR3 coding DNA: TGTGCCAGCATGCGGGACAGCTCTGGAAACACCATATATTTT. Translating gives CASMRDSSGNTIYF.

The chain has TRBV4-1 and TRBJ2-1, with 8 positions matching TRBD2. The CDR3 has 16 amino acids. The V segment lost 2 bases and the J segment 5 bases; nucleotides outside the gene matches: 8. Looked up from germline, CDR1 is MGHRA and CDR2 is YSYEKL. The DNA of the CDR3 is TGCGCCAGCAGCCAAACCGGACTAGCAGCCAACAATGAGCAGTTCTTC. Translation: CASSQTGLAANNEQFF.

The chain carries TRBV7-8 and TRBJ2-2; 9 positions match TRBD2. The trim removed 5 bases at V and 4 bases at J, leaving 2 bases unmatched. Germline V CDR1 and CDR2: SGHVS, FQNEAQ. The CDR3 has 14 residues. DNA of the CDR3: TGTGCCAGCAGCCAGACTAGCGGCACCGGGGAGCTGTTTTTT. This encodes CASSQTSGTGELFF.

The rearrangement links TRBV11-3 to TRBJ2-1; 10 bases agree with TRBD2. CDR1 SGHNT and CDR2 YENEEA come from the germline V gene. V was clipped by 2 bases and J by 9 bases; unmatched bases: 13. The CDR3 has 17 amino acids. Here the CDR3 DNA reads TGTGCCAGCAGCTTAAGAGGCCTAGCGGGGGCCGGGAGTGAGCAGTTCTTC. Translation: CASSLRGLAGAGSEQFF.

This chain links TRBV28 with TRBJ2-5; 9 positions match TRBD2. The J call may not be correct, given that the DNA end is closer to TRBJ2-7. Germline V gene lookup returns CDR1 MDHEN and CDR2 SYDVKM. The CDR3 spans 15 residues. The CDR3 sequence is CASRSSGSKSSEQYF. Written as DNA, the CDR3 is TGTGCCAGCCGAAGTAGCGGGAGTAAATCAAGCGAGCAGTACTTC.

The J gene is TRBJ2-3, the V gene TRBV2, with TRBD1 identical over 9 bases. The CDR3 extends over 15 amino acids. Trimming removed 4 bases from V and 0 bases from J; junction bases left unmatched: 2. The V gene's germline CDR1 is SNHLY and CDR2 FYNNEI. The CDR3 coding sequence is TGTGCCAGCAGTGGACAGGGGGTTAGCACAGATACGCAGTATTTT. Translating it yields CASSGQGVSTDTQYF.